This is a list of T cell receptor beta chains from one sample in a study of shared clonotypes between healthy human individuals. Produced via immunoSEQ multiplex PCR; TCRdb's table is partial and in-frame only. The sample includes around 2,000,000 clones, around 95% of them seen just once. Sample: naive CD4+ T cells sorted from blood. All receptors come from a man between 18 and 29 years old in good health. Each CDR3 is given with its conserved first and last residue. A D gene is named only where the DNA matches it firmly. Rows give clone size only sometimes, using once, few, many, or a class for an expanded clone.

TRBJ1-1	TRBV4-1	NA	once	TGCGCCAGCAGCCAAGAGCAGGGCCGCATGAACACTGAAGCTTTCTTT	CASSQEQGRMNTEAFF
TRBJ2-5	TRBV5-6	NA	NA	TGTGCCAGCAGCCCGAGAAGAGGTTTGTACCAAGAGACCCAGTACTTC	CASSPRRGLYQETQYF
TRBJ2-2	TRBV2	TRBD1	NA	TGTGCCAGCACTGGGGGGACAGGGGCCTCCCGGACCGGGGAGCTGTTTTTT	CASTGGTGASRTGELFF
TRBJ2-5	TRBV4-3	TRBD2	NA	TGCGCCAGCAGCCAAGATAGGGGAGTAGCGGGAGGTGAGACCCAGTACTTC	CASSQDRGVAGGETQYF
TRBJ1-5	TRBV15	NA	NA	TGTGCCACCAGCAGAGATCTGGGCCCTCAGCCCCAGCATTTT	CATSRDLGPQPQHF
TRBJ2-1	TRBV11-2	NA	NA	TGTGCCAGCAGCTTCTCAGAGAATGAGCAGTTCTTC	CASSFSENEQFF
TRBJ2-3	TRBV7-9	TRBD2	once	TGTGCCAGCAGCTTACAGCGGGGGGGGACAGATACGCAGTATTTT	CASSLQRGGTDTQYF
TRBJ1-3	TRBV14	TRBD1	NA	TGTGCCAGCAGCCAACCTCGGACAGGCTCTGGAAACACCATATATTTT	CASSQPRTGSGNTIYF
TRBJ1-1	TRBV7-9	NA	NA	TGTGCCAGCAGCTTAGCGCAAGAAAGGCGAGCTTTCTTT	CASSLAQERRAFF
TRBJ1-1	TRBV2	TRBD1	NA	TGTGCCAGCAGTGAATCTCAGGACAGGGTATCGAACACTGAAGCTTTCTTT	CASSESQDRVSNTEAFF
TRBJ2-7	TRBV20-1	NA	NA	TGCAGTGTACCCGCGGAGCTCGAGCAGTACTTC	CSVPAELEQYF
TRBJ2-5	TRBV7-8	NA	once	TGTGCCAGCAGCTTAGCCACTAACCTCCAAGAGACCCAGTACTTC	CASSLATNLQETQYF
TRBJ1-5	TRBV4-1	TRBD1	NA	TGCGCCAGCAGCCAAGGGCAGGGGGGCAAAAATCAGCCCCAGCATTTT	CASSQGQGGKNQPQHF
TRBJ2-1	TRBV19	TRBD1	NA	TGTGCCAGTAGTACTCGTACAGGGGCGCAGTTCTTC	CASSTRTGAQFF
TRBJ2-7	TRBV2	NA	few	TGTGCCAGCACCAGGGACGCTGCCTACGAGCAGTACTTC	CASTRDAAYEQYF
TRBJ1-4	TRBV6-5	NA	NA	TGTGCCAGCAGTTACCTGGAGGGTGAAAAACTGTTTTTT	CASSYLEGEKLFF
TRBJ2-5	TRBV9	TRBD2	NA	TGTGCCAGCGCGGGAGGGCATACGGAGACCCAGTACTTC	CASAGGHTETQYF
TRBJ2-3	TRBV4-1	NA	NA	TGCGCCAGCAGCCAAGATCTACCTAGCACAGATACGCAGTATTTT	CASSQDLPSTDTQYF
TRBJ2-7	TRBV5-1	NA	NA	TGCGCCAGCAGCTTCGACATATCCTACGAGCAGTACTTC	CASSFDISYEQYF
TRBJ2-2	TRBV9	NA	NA	TGTGCCAGCAGCGTAGCCTCGACCCTGATCACCGGGGAGCTGTTTTTT	CASSVASTLITGELFF
TRBJ1-2	TRBV28	NA	NA	TGTGCCAGCAGTCCCTATAACTATGGCTACACCTTC	CASSPYNYGYTF
TRBJ1-2	TRBV4-3	NA	NA	TGCGCCAGCAGCCAAGATTCCGGGCCGGGGGGTGACTATGGCTACACCTTC	CASSQDSGPGGDYGYTF
TRBJ2-2	TRBV30	NA	NA	TGTGCCTGGAGTCCAGGGAACGCCGGGGAGCTGTTTTTT	CAWSPGNAGELFF
TRBJ2-7	TRBV11-3	TRBD2	NA	TGTGCCAGCAGCTTGGGCCACGCGGGGGTTGGAAACTACGAGCAGTACTTC	CASSLGHAGVGNYEQYF
TRBJ1-2	TRBV4-1	NA	NA	TGCGCCAGCAGCCAAACCCTTGGGACAAGGCGCGCCCATGGCTACACCTTC	CASSQTLGTRRAHGYTF
TRBJ1-2	TRBV6-5	TRBD1	NA	TGTGCCAGCAGCCCGGGACAGGGCACTAACTATGGCTACACCTTC	CASSPGQGTNYGYTF
TRBJ2-7	TRBV7-6	TRBD2	NA	TGTGCCAGCAGCTTAGAGCCCAGACTAGCGGGAGGAACCTACGTCAAGCAGTACTTC	CASSLEPRLAGGTYVKQYF
TRBJ2-5	TRBV7-2	TRBD2	NA	TGTGCCAGCAGCCGCATAGCGGGTGTCCAAGAGACCCAGTACTTC	CASSRIAGVQETQYF
TRBJ1-2	TRBV5-5	NA	NA	TGTGCCAGCAGCTTGTTTGACGGCTACACCTTC	CASSLFDGYTF
TRBJ2-5	TRBV4-3	TRBD1	NA	TGCGCCAGCAGCCCGCCGGGACAGCTCCAAGAGACCCAGTACTTC	CASSPPGQLQETQYF
TRBJ1-1	TRBV6-6	NA	NA	TGTGCCAGCAGTTTAACAGGGACCGGTGAAGCTTTCTTT	CASSLTGTGEAFF
TRBJ2-3	TRBV6-1	NA	NA	TGTGCCAGCAGTGGAGCACTAGCAAATACGCAGTATTTT	CASSGALANTQYF
TRBJ2-7	TRBV5-4	NA	NA	TGTGCCAGCAGCTTGGCCCAGGGTTACGAGCAGTACTTC	CASSLAQGYEQYF
TRBJ1-2	TRBV9	NA	NA	TGTGCCAGCAGCGTAGGTTTGACAGTCACTAACTATGGCTACACCTTC	CASSVGLTVTNYGYTF
TRBJ2-5	TRBV19	NA	NA	TGTGCCAGTTCTAGGGCTGGGGTCGAAGGGCAAGAGACCCAGTACTTC	CASSRAGVEGQETQYF
TRBJ1-2	TRBV7-2	NA	NA	TGTGCCAGCAGCTTCGCCGGGACAAAGAGCGGCTACACCTTC	CASSFAGTKSGYTF
TRBJ2-1	TRBV29-1	TRBD2	NA	TGCAGCGTTGCGGGACTAGCGGGATACAATGAGCAGTTCTTC	CSVAGLAGYNEQFF
TRBJ2-3	TRBV6-5	NA	NA	TGTGCCAGCAGACGGCAGCCCTCGGGCACAGATACGCAGTATTTT	CASRRQPSGTDTQYF
TRBJ2-7	TRBV7-2	NA	NA	TGTGCCAGCAGCCGTACGACAGGCTACGAGCAGTACTTC	CASSRTTGYEQYF
TRBJ2-3	TRBV5-6	NA	NA	TGTGCCAGCAGCAAAGGACAGTACTACACAGATACGCAGTATTTT	CASSKGQYYTDTQYF
TRBJ1-4	TRBV4-1	NA	NA	TGCGCCAGCAGCCAAGATGGGGGGCCCCGGGGTGAAAAACTGTTTTTT	CASSQDGGPRGEKLFF
TRBJ1-1	TRBV6-1	NA	NA	TGTGCCAGCAGTGAAAGGGTAGCAAACACTGAAGCTTTCTTT	CASSERVANTEAFF
TRBJ2-1	TRBV6-5	NA	NA	TGTGCCAGCAGTCGATCTAGTTGGGGTGAGCAGTTCTTC	CASSRSSWGEQFF